This T cell receptor beta chain was captured by sequencing in a study of blood T cells in healthy people across ages. CDR1 is MNHNY and CDR2 is SVGAGI in the germline V gene (reference sequence). V lost 5 bases to trimming and J lost 8 bases, with 10 bases between them. This CDR3 has 12 residues. Using a J-beta primer mix together with a sample-barcoded 5' primer, a second PCR was run for roughly 7 to 11 cycles. One entry per CDR3 protein, called by TCRdb with MiXCR from the 5' RACE reads. The sample records about 970,000 distinct CDR3 sequences, 51% being singletons. The sequencing input was blood. The chain employs TRBV6-6 and TRBJ2-1; possibly TRBD2 for D (6 bases). The receptor's source is a woman aged 55-69 years in good health. CDR3 DNA sequence: TGTGCCAGCAGTCTCCGGGACTATGAGCAGTTCTTC. This gives the protein CASSLRDYEQFF.